The 9 T cell receptor beta chains reported below all come from one sample, sequenced in a study of T cell changes during pregnancy in multiple sclerosis. The table came from immunoSEQ multiplex PCR; TCRdb's copy has only in-frame clones and leaves some out. The table shows tens of thousands of clones, with more than 85% occurring only once. The sequencing here drew on peripheral blood, taken in the first trimester of pregnancy. The receptors shown here come from a female donor in good health, enrolled as a control in a pregnancy study.

As DNA, the CDR3 is TGTGCCAGCAGCCATAAGCGGGAGATGAGCACAGATACGCAGTATTTT. Encoded protein: CASSHKREMSTDTQYF. V is TRBV11-2 and J is TRBJ2-3; 8 bases match TRBD2. From germline, CDR1 is SGHAT and CDR2 FQNNGV. J was trimmed by 0 bases and V by 5 bases; bases with no gene match: 7. The CDR3 runs to 16 residues.

The J gene is TRBJ2-7, the V gene TRBV28, with D uncertain. Germline values: CDR1 MDHEN, CDR2 SYDVKM. Trimming removed 5 bases at V and 4 bases at J, with 9 bases between. There are 12 residues in the CDR3. In DNA, the CDR3 is TGTGCCAGCAGTCCGTCCGAGTACGAGCAGTACTTC. It encodes CASSPSEYEQYF.

The chain is built from TRBV19 and TRBJ2-1, with TRBD2 matching 12 bases. The germline gives CDR1 LNHDA, CDR2 SQIVND (reference sequence). Trimming cost V 4 bases and J 14 bases; bases outside gene matches: 6. The CDR3 totals 13 residues. The CDR3 is CASSSGLAGFEFF. The CDR3 nucleotides read TGTGCCAGTAGTAGTGGACTAGCGGGATTTGAGTTCTTC.

J is TRBJ2-7 and V is TRBV7-2; tentatively, D is TRBD1 (5 bases). The CDR3 spans 14 residues. CDR1 and CDR2 (germline): SGHTA, FQGNSA. V shed 4 bases and J shed 2 bases, with 12 bases lying between them. The CDR3 protein is CASSSQGSAYEQYF. CDR3 sequence (DNA): TGTGCCAGCAGCTCGCAGGGATCTGCCTACGAGCAGTACTTC. Variable domain in full (rest from reference TRBV7-2 and TRBJ2-7): GAGVSQSPSNKVTEKGKDVELRCDPISGHTALYWYRQSLGQGLEFLIYFQGNSAPDKSGLPSDRFSAERTGGSVSTLTIQRTQQEDSAVYLCASSSQGSAYEQYFGPGTRLTVT.

This chain joins TRBV10-3 and TRBJ1-5; D gene ambiguous. The V end lost 0 bases, the J end lost 0 bases, and 6 bases lay between the germline ends. The CDR3 runs 15 residues. Germline CDR1 and CDR2: ENHRY and SYGVKD. The CDR3 loop is CAISESGISNQPQHF. The CDR3 DNA is TGTGCCATCAGTGAGTCGGGCATTAGCAATCAGCCCCAGCATTTT.

The V and J genes are TRBV5-4 and TRBJ2-3; TRBD2 aligns across 7 bases. Trimming took 4 bases from V and 9 from J; bases not matched to a gene: 2. The CDR3 consists of 11 residues. Germline CDR1 and CDR2: SGHNT and YYREEE (reference sequence). CDR3 in DNA: TGTGCCAGCAGCCCCGGGAGGACGCAGTATTTT. Its translation is CASSPGRTQYF. Based on the CDR3 plus reference TRBV5-4 and TRBJ2-3, the full variable domain is ETGVTQSPTHLIKTRGQQVTLRCSSQSGHNTVSWYQQALGQGPQFIFQYYREEENGRGNFPPRFSGLQFPNYSSELNVNALELDDSALYLCASSPGRTQYFGPGTRLTVL.

V and J are TRBV19 and TRBJ2-1; TRBD2 might be the D (6 bases). Trimming stripped 10 bases from V and 10 bases from J, with 17 bases between. CDR1 LNHDA and CDR2 SQIVND come from the germline V gene (reference sequence). The CDR3 loop spans 12 amino acids. CDR3: CATSGGRREQFF. The CDR3 DNA sequence: TGTGCCACCTCCGGGGGTAGGCGGGAGCAGTTCTTC.

The V and J genes are TRBV4-2 and TRBJ1-5; TRBD1 agrees at 9 bases. CDR3 size: 15 residues. Germline trimming cut 1 base from V and 7 bases from J; bases unmatched to any gene: 5. The V gene's germline CDR1 is LGHNA and CDR2 YNFKEQ. The CDR3 sequence: CASSQGTGAIQPQHF. CDR3 bases: TGTGCCAGCAGCCAAGGGACAGGGGCTATCCAGCCCCAGCATTTT.

This clone is a singleton in its sample. The rearrangement uses TRBV19 and TRBJ1-4; D may be TRBD1 (6 bases). CDR1 is LNHDA, CDR2 SQIVND, per germline (reference sequence). With 4 bases removed from V and 5 bases from J, the gap between germline ends came to 14 bases. There are 15 residues in the CDR3. The CDR3: CASSTLTGGNEKLFF. The CDR3 DNA reads as TGTGCCAGTAGTACCCTTACGGGGGGCAATGAAAAACTGTTTTTT.